This T cell receptor (beta chain) was retrieved from a study of blood T cell repertoires in COVID-19. About the study: T cells, B-cell-depleted T cells, or PBMCs provided the cDNA or gDNA that served as material.

Here immunoSEQ multiplex PCR was the method, and the copy in TCRdb shows in-frame clones only, minus some. This table holds hundreds of thousands of clones, about 80% found once. The CDR3 is made up of 13 amino acids. The V end was cut by 5 bases, the J end by 6 bases, with 13 bases between. CDR1 LGHDT and CDR2 YNNKEL come from the germline V gene (reference sequence). The study drew participants aged about 18 to 89 years from around 24 US areas. The sample comprised PBMCs or T cells enriched from blood (not recorded which). The V gene is TRBV3-1 (or the pseudogene TRBV3-2), the J gene TRBJ1-2; weak D call: TRBD1 (6 bases). The TCR comes from a woman aged 45 to 65 who had been exposed to COVID-19. CDR3 protein: CASSGHRAHGYTF. As DNA, the CDR3 is TGTGCCAGCAGCGGCCACAGGGCCCATGGCTACACCTTC.